The 12 T cell receptor beta chains in this list originate from one sample, sequenced in a study of shared clonotypes between healthy human individuals (dated by TCRdb to 2018 to 2020). Library preparation used the immunoSEQ multiplex PCR assay. TCRdb carries this immuneACCESS record with in-frame sequences only. Its versions omit some clonotypes, under half of them owing to an unresolved V gene in the studies checked, with the rest unexplained. The sample table contains fewer than 650,000 clones; only one count was recorded for 60% to 85% of them. The ten largest account for approximately 13% of the sample. Material: PBMCs. The receptors originated from a woman in her thirties or forties in good health. Some clones in this sample may be carry-over from other donors' samples.

V gene TRBV4-3 combines with J gene TRBJ2-7; 7 bases align to TRBD1. The CDR3 is 17 residues long. Trimming at V came to 4 bases and at J to 2 bases, leaving 14 bases not matched to a gene. CDR1 and CDR2 from the germline V gene are LGHNA and YSLEER. CDR3: CASSPNLAQGRTYEQYF. The DNA for the CDR3 is TGCGCCAGCAGCCCCAACCTAGCACAGGGGCGAACCTACGAGCAGTACTTC.

This rearrangement joins TRBV30 to TRBJ2-3; TRBD1 agrees at 10 bases. V trimming: 2 bases; J trimming: 7 bases; junction bases outside the gene matches: 6. There are 14 residues in the CDR3. CDR1 and CDR2 (germline): GTSNPN, SVGIG (reference sequence). CDR3 nucleotides: TGTGCCTGGAGTCCAGACAGGGGGCGAAATACGCAGTATTTT. Protein product: CAWSPDRGRNTQYF.

This chain uses TRBV7-3 with TRBJ2-3; 7 bases agree with TRBD1. CDR1 SGHTA and CDR2 FQGTGA come from the germline V gene. The V segment lost 5 bases and the J segment 2 bases; nucleotides outside the gene matches: 4. This CDR3 is built from 14 residues. CDR3: CASSQGQITDTQYF. The DNA for the CDR3 is TGTGCCAGCAGCCAGGGACAGATCACAGATACGCAGTATTTT. The variable domain in full, completed from reference TRBV7-3 and TRBJ2-3, reads GAGVSQTPSNKVTEKGKYVELRCDPISGHTALYWYRQSLGQGPEFLIYFQGTGAADDSGLPNDRFFAVRPEGSVSTLKIQRTERGDSAVYLCASSQGQITDTQYFGPGTRLTVL.

This clone was found a few times. This likely stems from a read error, as it lies one base from a far larger clone. The V call is TRBV27, the J call TRBJ2-2; TRBD1 aligns across 8 bases. This CDR3 region has 13 residues. Germline V gene lookup returns CDR1 MNHEY and CDR2 SMNVEV (reference sequence). As DNA, the CDR3 is TGTGCCAGCAAGACAGGGGAATCCGGGGAGCTGCTTTTT. This sequence encodes CASKTGESGELLF.

The rearrangement joins TRBV7-2 to TRBJ2-2; D remains ambiguous. The CDR3 is 15 residues long. Germline values: CDR1 SGHTA, CDR2 FQGNSA. V was clipped by 5 bases and J by 2 bases, with 12 bases between them. The CDR3 sequence: CASSPRGLNTGELFF. The CDR3 DNA is TGTGCCAGCAGCCCCCGTGGATTAAACACCGGGGAGCTGTTTTTT.

The chain couples TRBV7-2 to TRBJ1-5; the match to TRBD1 covers 7 bases. Germline V gene sequence: CDR1 SGHTA, CDR2 FQGNSA. Trimming removed 5 bases from V and 3 bases from J; junction bases left unmatched: 7. CDR3 size: 15 residues. The CDR3 region has the DNA TGTGCCAGCAGCCCCGGGGACAGCGTCAATCAGCCCCAGCATTTT. Translated: CASSPGDSVNQPQHF.

This clone was seen a few times. The gene calls are TRBV25-1 and TRBJ1-1, with no clear D. The length of the CDR3 is 12 residues. V lost 7 bases, J lost 1 base, and 7 bases lay in between. The germline CDR1 and CDR2 sequences are MGHDK and SYGVNS. Here the CDR3 reads CASIGRNTEAFF. CDR3 DNA sequence: TGTGCCAGCATCGGACGGAACACTGAAGCTTTCTTT.

The V gene is TRBV14, the J gene TRBJ2-1; TRBD1 agrees at 11 bases. Germline V gene data show CDR1 as SGHDN and CDR2 as FVKESK. The CDR3 extends over 18 amino acids. J lost 3 bases, V lost 1 base, and 8 bases had no gene match. The chain's CDR3 is CASSQADRGRGLYNEQFF. The CDR3 nucleotides read TGTGCCAGCAGCCAAGCGGACAGGGGGCGCGGTCTCTACAATGAGCAGTTCTTC.

This CDR3 reads CASSEEVYSYNEQFF. The CDR3 DNA follows: TGTGCCAGCAGTGAAGAGGTCTACTCCTACAATGAGCAGTTCTTC. V gene TRBV6-1 combines with J gene TRBJ2-1; the D is unclear. Germline V gene sequence: CDR1 MNHNS, CDR2 SASEGT. CDR3 length equals 15 residues. V dropped 1 base and J dropped 0 bases, with 7 bases sitting between them.

J is TRBJ2-3 and V is TRBV5-6; D call uncertain. V lost 5 bases to trimming and J lost 5 bases, with 9 bases between them. CDR1 is SGHDT and CDR2 is YYEEEE in the germline V gene. CDR3 length equals 12 residues. The DNA for the CDR3 is TGTGCCAGCAGTTTCGGTGGAGATACGCAGTATTTT. Protein sequence: CASSFGGDTQYF.

This clone has more than one count but fewer than ten. This chain joins TRBV27 and TRBJ1-2, with 10 bases that match TRBD1. Germline values: CDR1 MNHEY, CDR2 SMNVEV (reference sequence). The CDR3 sequence is 15 residues long. After removal of 1 base from V and 7 bases from J, the junction contained 6 bases not matched to a gene. In DNA, the CDR3 is TGTGCCAGCAGTTTATGGGGACAGGGGAAAGGTGGCTACACCTTC. It codes for CASSLWGQGKGGYTF.

The CDR3 region is CASSFNRVGNTIYF. CDR3 in DNA: TGTGCCAGCAGTTTCAACAGGGTCGGAAACACCATATATTTT. The rearrangement joins TRBV28 to TRBJ1-3; D may be TRBD1 (6 bases). Trimming left V 3 bases short and J 4 bases short, with 10 bases between. The CDR3 covers 14 residues. CDR1 MDHEN and CDR2 SYDVKM come from the germline V gene.